The rows below give T cell receptor beta chains drawn from one sample of a study of blood T cell repertoires in COVID-19. TCRdb keeps only in-frame clones here, not all; method: immunoSEQ multiplex PCR. Of tens of thousands of clones in the sample, about 77% were seen once. Sequenced: peripheral blood. These receptors were taken from a man aged 80 or over with active or convalescent COVID-19. Each CDR3 is given with its conserved first and last residue. A D gene is named only where the DNA matches it firmly. Not all rows give a size; the values are once, few, many and, for expanded clones, a class.

>TRBJ1-1|TRBD1|-|TRBV28
TGTGCCAGCAGTACGACCCCAGGGGGCTGGTCCACTGAAGCTTTCTTT
CASSTTPGGWSTEAFF
>TRBJ1-1|-|-|TRBV28
TGTGCCAGCAGTCCCCCTGTGAACACTGAAGCTTTCTTT
CASSPPVNTEAFF
>TRBJ2-7|-|-|TRBV2
TGTGCCAGCATTCCAGGGGAAACCACCAGCGAGCAGTACTTC
CASIPGETTSEQYF
>TRBJ2-3|TRBD2|-|TRBV6-2/TRBV6-3
TGTGCCAGCACCCCCCCGGGACTAGCTTGGAGCACAGATACGCAGTATTTT
CASTPPGLAWSTDTQYF
>TRBJ1-2|TRBD1|-|TRBV18
TGTGCCAGCTCACCGGGACAGGGCCTATATGGCTACACCTTC
CASSPGQGLYGYTF
>TRBJ1-2|TRBD1|-|TRBV28
TGTGCCAGCAGTTCCCCCGGGACAGCCTATGGCTACACCTTC
CASSSPGTAYGYTF
>TRBJ2-4|TRBD2|-|TRBV19
TGTGCCAGTAGTATAGATTCTAGCGGAGGAGAGCAAAACATTCAGTACTTC
CASSIDSSGGEQNIQYF
>TRBJ2-7|-|-|TRBV28
TGTGCCAGCGCACTGGCGGGGGCTATGTTTAGCTACGAGCAGTACTTC
CASALAGAMFSYEQYF
>TRBJ1-2|-|-|TRBV20-1
TGCAGTGCTAGGGGGCTTGGTAGCTACACCTTC
CSARGLGSYTF
>TRBJ1-5|TRBD1|-|TRBV29-1
TGCAGCGTTGAGATCGACAGGGGTCAGCCCCAGCATTTT
CSVEIDRGQPQHF
>TRBJ2-5|TRBD1|-|TRBV19
TGTGCCAGTATCCCGACAGGGGCATGGGGAGAGACCCAGTACTTC
CASIPTGAWGETQYF
>TRBJ2-7|-|-|TRBV2
TGTGCCAGCAGTGTGCGTCTCGAGCAGTACTTC
CASSVRLEQYF
>TRBJ2-4|TRBD2|-|TRBV7-8
TGTGCCAGCAGCTTAAGGGGACTAGTCTTGGCCAAAAACATTCAGTACTTC
CASSLRGLVLAKNIQYF
>TRBJ1-5|TRBD1|medium-sized|TRBV15
TGTGCCACCAGCAGACTTCCCGGATTCGACAGGGGAAAGACAGACGGCAATCAGCCCCAGCATTTT
CATSRLPGFDRGKTDGNQPQHF
>TRBJ2-7|-|-|TRBV5-4
TGTGCCAGCAGCCCATCACCCGGGGGTAGCGAGGAGCAGTACTTC
CASSPSPGGSEEQYF
>TRBJ1-2|-|-|TRBV12-3/TRBV12-4
TGTGCCAGCAGCTCCGGGAGAGTCTATGGCTACACCTTC
CASSSGRVYGYTF
>TRBJ2-1|TRBD2|-|TRBV7-3
TGTGCCAGCAGCTTCTCGGCGGGAGTAGGGAATGAGCAGTTCTTC
CASSFSAGVGNEQFF
>TRBJ2-3|TRBD2|-|TRBV11-2
TGTGCCAGCAGCTTAACTAGCGGGGGAGATACGCAGTATTTT
CASSLTSGGDTQYF
>TRBJ2-2|-|-|TRBV4-3
TGCGCCAGCAGCCAAGGACTCACGAACACCGGGGAGCTGTTTTTT
CASSQGLTNTGELFF
>TRBJ2-3|-|-|TRBV28
TGTGCCAGCACCCTAGGGGGATCAACAGATACGCAGTATTTT
CASTLGGSTDTQYF
>TRBJ2-2|TRBD2|once|TRBV7-3
TGTGCCAGCAGCTCGGGACTAAACACCGGGGAGCTGTTTTTT
CASSSGLNTGELFF
>TRBJ2-2|-|-|TRBV2
TGTGCCAGCAGTGATCTGGCGGGAAGCACCGGGGAGCTGTTTTTT
CASSDLAGSTGELFF
>TRBJ2-7|-|-|TRBV19
TGTGCCAGTAGTATCCGAGACAGGCCGTTCTCCTACGAGCAGTACTTC
CASSIRDRPFSYEQYF
>TRBJ2-3|TRBD2|-|TRBV6-6
TGTGCCAGCAGTAGCGGGAACGGTGGCACAGATACGCAGTATTTT
CASSSGNGGTDTQYF
>TRBJ2-1|-|once|TRBV9
TGTGCCAGCAGCCAAAACCCAGCGGCTACAGTGTCCTACAATGAGCAGTTCTTC
CASSQNPAATVSYNEQFF
>TRBJ2-1|TRBD1|-|TRBV29-1
TGCAGCGCCGATCCCGGGACAGGGTTCGATAGGCAGTTCTTC
CSADPGTGFDRQFF
>TRBJ2-3|-|-|TRBV19
TGTGCCAGTATACCGGGCGGGGGCGGATGGGATACGCAGTATTTT
CASIPGGGGWDTQYF
>TRBJ2-7|TRBD2|-|TRBV6-6
TGTGCCAGCAGTCGGTTTCCTCCGGGACTAGCGGGAGGAGACTCCTACGAGCAGTACTTC
CASSRFPPGLAGGDSYEQYF
>TRBJ1-2|-|-|TRBV28
TGTGCCAGCAGTTTAAACGAGTGGGGCCGTCACTATGGCTACACCTTC
CASSLNEWGRHYGYTF
>TRBJ2-1|-|-|TRBV23-1
TGCGCCAGCAGTAATCCTAAGGAGAGGAATGAGCAGTTCTTC
CASSNPKERNEQFF
>TRBJ2-7|TRBD1|few|TRBV7-2
TGTGCCAGCAGCCGGGACAGCTCCTACGAGCAGTACTTC
CASSRDSSYEQYF
>TRBJ1-1|-|-|TRBV5-5
TGTGCCAGCAGCCTAAGATGGGCAGGGATGAACACTGAAGCTTTCTTT
CASSLRWAGMNTEAFF
>TRBJ2-5|TRBD2|-|TRBV27
TGTGCCAGCAGTTCCCTAGCGGGAGTCGGTGAGACCCAGTACTTC
CASSSLAGVGETQYF
>TRBJ2-4|-|-|TRBV11-2
TGTGCCAGCAGCTCCCGGGGGGCGGGCCAAGCCAAAAACATTCAGTACTTC
CASSSRGAGQAKNIQYF
>TRBJ1-1|-|once|TRBV18
TGTGCCAGCTCACGGAAGGGGGACACTGAAGCTTTCTTT
CASSRKGDTEAFF
>TRBJ2-1|-|-|TRBV21-1
TGTGCCAGCGGTGTAGCGGGAGGCCGGGATGAGCAGTTCTTC
CASGVAGGRDEQFF
>TRBJ1-5|TRBD1|-|TRBV19
TGTGCCAGTAGTACTACAGGGGGGATTGGCAATCAGCCCCAGCATTTT
CASSTTGGIGNQPQHF
>TRBJ1-4|TRBD1|once|TRBV5-8
TGTGCCAGCAGCCAGACAGGGTTGACTAATGAAAAACTGTTTTTT
CASSQTGLTNEKLFF
>TRBJ2-5|TRBD1|-|TRBV6-2/TRBV6-3
TGTGCCAGCAGTTCCGGGACAGGAAACCAAGAGACCCAGTACTTC
CASSSGTGNQETQYF
>TRBJ2-7|TRBD1|-|TRBV11-1
TGTGCCAGCAGCTCCACGACAGGGGGCAGGCCCTACGAGCAGTACTTC
CASSSTTGGRPYEQYF
>TRBJ2-1|-|-|TRBV7-2
TGTGCCAGCAGCTTAGGGGGGCTAGCGGACAATGAGCAGTTCTTC
CASSLGGLADNEQFF
>TRBJ1-2|-|-|TRBV28
TGTGCCAGCAGTCACCAAGGGGCTCAGGACTACACCTTC
CASSHQGAQDYTF
>TRBJ2-3|TRBD2|-|TRBV4-2
TGTGCCAGCAGCCAATCCCAGACTAGCGGGGGAAGCACAGATACGCAGTATTTT
CASSQSQTSGGSTDTQYF
>TRBJ1-1|-|-|TRBV28
TGTGCCAGCAGTTTACAGATGGTAACTGAAGCTTTCTTT
CASSLQMVTEAFF
>TRBJ2-1|-|-|TRBV28
TGTGCCAGTACTCACGGGGTGGCCTACAATGAGCAGTTCTTC
CASTHGVAYNEQFF
>TRBJ1-1|TRBD1|-|TRBV15
TGTGCCACCAGCAGGGGGGACAGGATAGAAGCTTTCTTT
CATSRGDRIEAFF
>TRBJ2-5|-|few|TRBV5-1
TGCGCCAGCAGCTTGGGGTTGGCGCAGGCCCAGTACCAAGAGACCCAGTACTTC
CASSLGLAQAQYQETQYF
>TRBJ2-3|-|-|TRBV2
TGTGCCAGCAAGACAGCAGATACGCAGTATTTT
CASKTADTQYF
>TRBJ1-6|-|-|TRBV3-1/TRBV3-2
TGTGCCAGCAGCCAAAACGCGGACAGTGCCTATAATTCACCCCTCCACTTT
CASSQNADSAYNSPLHF
>TRBJ1-5|-|-|TRBV15
TGTGCCACCAGCCGGGGGGTCTTATGGGATCAGCCCCAGCATTTT
CATSRGVLWDQPQHF
>TRBJ2-1|-|-|TRBV4-1
TGCGCCAGCAGCCCGCGGGAAGCGGGTTTGAATGAGCAGTTCTTC
CASSPREAGLNEQFF
>TRBJ2-7|-|once|TRBV24-1
TGTGCCACCAGTGAAACAGGGGAGGACGAGCAGTACTTC
CATSETGEDEQYF
>TRBJ2-3|-|-|TRBV7-9
TGTGCCAGCAGCTTAGCGTGGGGGGACACAGATACGCAGTATTTT
CASSLAWGDTDTQYF